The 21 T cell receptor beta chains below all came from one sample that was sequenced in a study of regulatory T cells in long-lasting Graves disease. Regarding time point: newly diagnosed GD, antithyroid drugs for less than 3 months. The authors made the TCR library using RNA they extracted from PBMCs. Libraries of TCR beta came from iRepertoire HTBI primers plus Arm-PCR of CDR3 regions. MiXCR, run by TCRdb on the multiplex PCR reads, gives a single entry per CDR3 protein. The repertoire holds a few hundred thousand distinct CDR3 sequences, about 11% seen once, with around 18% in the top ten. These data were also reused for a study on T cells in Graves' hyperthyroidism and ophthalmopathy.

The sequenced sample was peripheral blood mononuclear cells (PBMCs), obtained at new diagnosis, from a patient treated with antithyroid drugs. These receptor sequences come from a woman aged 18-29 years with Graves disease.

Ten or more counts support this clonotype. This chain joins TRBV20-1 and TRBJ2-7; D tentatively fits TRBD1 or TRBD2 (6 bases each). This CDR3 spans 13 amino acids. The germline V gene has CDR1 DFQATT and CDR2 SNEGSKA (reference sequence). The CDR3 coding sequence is TGCAGGGCCTCTAGGGGGGAGACCTACGAGCAGTACTTC. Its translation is CRASRGETYEQYF.

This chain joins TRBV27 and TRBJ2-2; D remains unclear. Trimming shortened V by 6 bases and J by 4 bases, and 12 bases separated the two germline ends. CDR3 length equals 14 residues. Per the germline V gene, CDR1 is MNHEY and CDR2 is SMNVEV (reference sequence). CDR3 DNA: TGTGCCAGCAGCCCCATGCTGGCCACCGGGGAGCTGTTTTTT. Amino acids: CASSPMLATGELFF.

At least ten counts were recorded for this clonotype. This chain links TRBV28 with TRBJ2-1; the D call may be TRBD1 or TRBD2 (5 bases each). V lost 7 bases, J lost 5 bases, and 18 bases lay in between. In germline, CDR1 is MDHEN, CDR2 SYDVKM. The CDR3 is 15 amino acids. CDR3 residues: CASTPTAQEDNEQFF. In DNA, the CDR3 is TGTGCCAGCACTCCTACGGCACAGGAGGACAATGAGCAGTTCTTC.

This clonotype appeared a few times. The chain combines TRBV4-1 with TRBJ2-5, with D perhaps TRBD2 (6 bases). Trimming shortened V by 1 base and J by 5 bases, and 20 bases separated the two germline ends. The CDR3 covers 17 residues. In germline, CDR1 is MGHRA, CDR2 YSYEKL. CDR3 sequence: CASSQVGDGGLGETQYF. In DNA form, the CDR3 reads TGCGCCAGCAGCCAAGTTGGGGATGGGGGGTTAGGGGAGACCCAGTACTTC.

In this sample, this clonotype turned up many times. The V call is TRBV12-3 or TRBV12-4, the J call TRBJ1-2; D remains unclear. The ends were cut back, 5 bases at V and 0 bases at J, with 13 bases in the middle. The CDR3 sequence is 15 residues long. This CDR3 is CASSNRRNTNYGYTF. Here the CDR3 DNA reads TGTGCCAGCAGTAACCGACGTAACACTAACTATGGCTACACCTTC.

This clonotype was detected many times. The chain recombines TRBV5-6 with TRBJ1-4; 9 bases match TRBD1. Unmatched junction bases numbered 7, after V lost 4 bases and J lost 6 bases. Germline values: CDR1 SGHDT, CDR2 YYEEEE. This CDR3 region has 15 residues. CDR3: CASSPRDRDDEKLFF. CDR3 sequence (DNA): TGTGCCAGCAGCCCCCGGGACAGGGACGATGAAAAACTGTTTTTT. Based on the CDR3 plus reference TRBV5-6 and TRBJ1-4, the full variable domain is DAGVTQSPTHLIKTRGQQVTLRCSPKSGHDTVSWYQQALGQGPQFIFQYYEEEERQRGNFPDRFSGHQFPNYSSELNVNALLLGDSALYLCASSPRDRDDEKLFFGSGTQLSVL.

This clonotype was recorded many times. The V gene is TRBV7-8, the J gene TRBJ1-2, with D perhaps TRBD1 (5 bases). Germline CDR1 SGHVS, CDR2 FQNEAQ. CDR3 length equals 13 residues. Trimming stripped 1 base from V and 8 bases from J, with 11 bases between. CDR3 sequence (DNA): TGTGCCAGCAGCTTAGGACAGATCAACGGCTACACCTTC. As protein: CASSLGQINGYTF.

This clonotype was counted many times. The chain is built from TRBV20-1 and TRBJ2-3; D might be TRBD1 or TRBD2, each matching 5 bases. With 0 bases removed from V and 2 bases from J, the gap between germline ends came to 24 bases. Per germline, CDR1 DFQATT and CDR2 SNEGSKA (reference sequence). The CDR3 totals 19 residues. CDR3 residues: CSARDRTPPGPNPTDTQYF. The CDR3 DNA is TGCAGTGCTAGAGATAGGACCCCCCCGGGACCCAATCCCACAGATACGCAGTATTTT.

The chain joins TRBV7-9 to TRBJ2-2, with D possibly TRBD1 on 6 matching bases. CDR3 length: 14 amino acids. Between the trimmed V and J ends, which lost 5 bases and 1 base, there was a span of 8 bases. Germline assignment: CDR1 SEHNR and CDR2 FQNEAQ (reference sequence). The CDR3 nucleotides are TGTGCCAGCAGCCCGGACAGGAACACCGGGGAGCTGTTTTTT. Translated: CASSPDRNTGELFF.

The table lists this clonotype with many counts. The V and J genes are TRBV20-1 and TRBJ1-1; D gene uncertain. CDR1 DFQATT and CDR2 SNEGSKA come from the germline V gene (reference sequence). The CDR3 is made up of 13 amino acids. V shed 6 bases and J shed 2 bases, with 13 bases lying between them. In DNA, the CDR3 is TGCAGTGCCAGAAGAGGGTCAAACACTGAAGCTTTCTTT. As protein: CSARRGSNTEAFF.

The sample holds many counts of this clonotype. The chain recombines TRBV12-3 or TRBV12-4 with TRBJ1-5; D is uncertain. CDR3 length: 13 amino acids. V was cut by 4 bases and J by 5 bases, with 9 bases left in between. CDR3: CASSSLTHQPQHF. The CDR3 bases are TGTGCCAGCAGTTCTCTGACCCATCAGCCCCAGCATTTT.

The CDR3 coding sequence is TGTGCCAGCAGTTCGGGGGCAGAGACCCAGTACTTC. Translated: CASSSGAETQYF. This chain joins TRBV13 and TRBJ2-5; D could derive from TRBD1 or TRBD2 (6 bases each). Trimming left V 6 bases short and J 4 bases short, with 9 bases between. The germline CDR1 and CDR2 sequences are PRHDT and FYEKMQ (reference sequence). This CDR3 has 12 residues.

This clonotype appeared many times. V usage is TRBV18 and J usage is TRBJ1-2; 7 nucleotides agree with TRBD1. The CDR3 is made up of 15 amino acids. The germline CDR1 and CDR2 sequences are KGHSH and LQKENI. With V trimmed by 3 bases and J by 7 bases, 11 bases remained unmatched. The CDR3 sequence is CASSPMDRMGRGYTF. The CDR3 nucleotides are TGTGCCAGCTCACCCATGGACAGGATGGGACGTGGCTACACCTTC. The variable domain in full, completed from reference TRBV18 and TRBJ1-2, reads NAGVMQNPRHLVRRRGQEARLRCSPMKGHSHVYWYRQLPEEGLKFMVYLQKENIIDESGMPKERFSAEFPKEGPSILRIQQVVRGDSAAYFCASSPMDRMGRGYTFGSGTRLTVV.

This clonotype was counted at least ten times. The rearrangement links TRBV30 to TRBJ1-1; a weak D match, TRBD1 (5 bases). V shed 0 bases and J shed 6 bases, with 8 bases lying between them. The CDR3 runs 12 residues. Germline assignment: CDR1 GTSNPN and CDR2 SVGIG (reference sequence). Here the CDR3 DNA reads TGTGCCTGGAGTGTACCAGGGCCTGAAGCTTTCTTT. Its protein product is CAWSVPGPEAFF.

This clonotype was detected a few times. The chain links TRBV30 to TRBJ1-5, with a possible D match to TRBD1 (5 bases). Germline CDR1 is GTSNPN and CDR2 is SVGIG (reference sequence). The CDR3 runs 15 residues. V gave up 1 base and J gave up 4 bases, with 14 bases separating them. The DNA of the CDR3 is TGTGCCTGGAGTGGATGGAAGGGGAAGAATCAGCCCCAGCATTTT. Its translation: CAWSGWKGKNQPQHF.

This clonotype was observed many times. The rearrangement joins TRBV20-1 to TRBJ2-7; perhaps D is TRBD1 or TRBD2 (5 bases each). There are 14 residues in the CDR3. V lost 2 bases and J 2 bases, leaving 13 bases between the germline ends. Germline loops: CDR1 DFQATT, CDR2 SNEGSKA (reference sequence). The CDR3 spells CSARWAGSTYEQYF. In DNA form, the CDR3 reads TGCAGTGCTAGATGGGCAGGGAGTACCTACGAGCAGTACTTC.

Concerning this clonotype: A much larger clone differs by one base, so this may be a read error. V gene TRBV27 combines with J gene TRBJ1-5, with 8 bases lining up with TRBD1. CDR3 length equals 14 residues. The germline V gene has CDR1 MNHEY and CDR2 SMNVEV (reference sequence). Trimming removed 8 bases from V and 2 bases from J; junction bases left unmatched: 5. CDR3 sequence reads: CASSRGQGNQPQHF. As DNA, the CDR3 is TGTGCCAGCTCCAGGGGGCAAGGCAATCAGCCCCAGCATTTT.

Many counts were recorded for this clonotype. The CDR3: CASSILEWGESDTQYF. In DNA form, the CDR3 reads TGTGCCAGCAGCATACTCGAGTGGGGGGAGTCAGATACGCAGTATTTT. The chain employs TRBV13 and TRBJ2-3; possible D gene TRBD2, 6 bases. This CDR3 contains 16 residues. V was clipped by 5 bases and J by 4 bases, with 19 bases between them. Germline CDR1 PRHDT, CDR2 FYEKMQ (reference sequence).

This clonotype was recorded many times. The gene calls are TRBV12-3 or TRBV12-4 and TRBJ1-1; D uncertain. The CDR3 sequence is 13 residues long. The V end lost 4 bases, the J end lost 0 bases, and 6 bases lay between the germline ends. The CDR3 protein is CASSSSVNTEAFF. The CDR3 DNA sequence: TGTGCCAGCAGTTCCTCAGTGAACACTGAAGCTTTCTTT.

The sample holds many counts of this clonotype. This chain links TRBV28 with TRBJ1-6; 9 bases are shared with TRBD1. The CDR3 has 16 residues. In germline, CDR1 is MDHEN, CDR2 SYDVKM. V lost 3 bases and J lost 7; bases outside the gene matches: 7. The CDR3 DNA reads TGTGCCAGCAGTTTCGACAGGGGGGACTTAAATTCACCCCTCCACTTT. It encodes CASSFDRGDLNSPLHF.

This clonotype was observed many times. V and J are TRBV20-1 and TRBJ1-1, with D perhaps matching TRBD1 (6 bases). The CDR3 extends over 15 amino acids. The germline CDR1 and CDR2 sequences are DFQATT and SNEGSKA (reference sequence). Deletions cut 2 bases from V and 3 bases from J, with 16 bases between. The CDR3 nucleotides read TGCAGTGCTAGATACCCTGCGGACAGCTACACTGAAGCTTTCTTT. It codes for CSARYPADSYTEAFF.